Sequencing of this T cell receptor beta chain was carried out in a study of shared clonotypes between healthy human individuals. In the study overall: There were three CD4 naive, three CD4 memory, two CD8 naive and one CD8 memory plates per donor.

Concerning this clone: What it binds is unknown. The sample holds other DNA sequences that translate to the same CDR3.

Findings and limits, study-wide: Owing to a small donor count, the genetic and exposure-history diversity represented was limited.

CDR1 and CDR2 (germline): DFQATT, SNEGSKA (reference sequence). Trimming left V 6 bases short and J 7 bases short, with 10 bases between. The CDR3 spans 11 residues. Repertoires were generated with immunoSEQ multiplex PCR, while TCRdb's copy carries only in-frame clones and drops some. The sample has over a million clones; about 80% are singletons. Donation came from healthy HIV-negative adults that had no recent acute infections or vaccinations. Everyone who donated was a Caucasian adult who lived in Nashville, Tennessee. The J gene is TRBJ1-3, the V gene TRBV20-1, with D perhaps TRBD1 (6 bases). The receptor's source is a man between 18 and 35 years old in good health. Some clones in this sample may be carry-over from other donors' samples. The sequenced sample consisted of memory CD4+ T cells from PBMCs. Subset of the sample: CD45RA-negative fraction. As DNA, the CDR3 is TGCAGTGCCTCCACAGGGAACACCATATATTTT. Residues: CSASTGNTIYF.